Listed below are T cell receptor beta chains from one sample, sequenced in a study of cytomegalovirus exposure and HLA in healthy donors. Sequencing was performed with immunoSEQ multiplex PCR; in TCRdb, only in-frame clones are kept and a portion is missing. The sample consists of 150,000 or so clones, roughly nine tenths of them appearing once. The specimen sequenced was PBMCs. All receptors come from a woman under 30 in good health and CMV-seropositive. Both conserved end residues are part of each CDR3. D genes are given only for firm matches.

d_call	v_call	j_call	cdr3_nt	cdr3_aa
TRBD2	TRBV29-1	TRBJ2-7	TGCAGCGTTGAAACAACTAGCGGATCCTACGAGCAGTACTTC	CSVETTSGSYEQYF
TRBD2	TRBV28	TRBJ2-1	TGTGCCAGCTGGGGCCGGACCGGGACTAGCGGGAGAAATGAGCAGTTCTTC	CASWGRTGTSGRNEQFF
.	TRBV15	TRBJ1-5	TGTGCCACCAGCAGAGACAGGGAGGGTAATCAGCCCCAGCATTTT	CATSRDREGNQPQHF
TRBD1	TRBV30	TRBJ1-1	TGTGCCTGGAATATGGACAGGGGGCCGGTCTCCAACACTGAAGCTTTCTTT	CAWNMDRGPVSNTEAFF
.	TRBV9	TRBJ2-3	TGTGCCAGCAGCCCTAGTGGTAGCGGCACAGATACGCAGTATTTT	CASSPSGSGTDTQYF
TRBD1	TRBV16	TRBJ1-4	TGTGCCAGCAGCCATTCGACAGGGGGAGAAAAACTGTTTTTT	CASSHSTGGEKLFF
.	TRBV7-2	TRBJ1-5	TGTGCCAGCAGCTTAGGTCGGCAGCCCCAGCATTTT	CASSLGRQPQHF
TRBD2	TRBV27	TRBJ2-3	TGTGCCAGCAGTCCCAGGATGGCGGGAGACCTGGACACAGATACGCAGTATTTT	CASSPRMAGDLDTDTQYF
TRBD1	TRBV30	TRBJ1-5	TGTGCCTGGGATGGGACAGGGACTCAGCCCCAGCATTTT	CAWDGTGTQPQHF
.	TRBV6-1	TRBJ2-7	TGTGCCAGCAGTGTAACAGGTTGGGATGTCTCCTACGAGCAGTACTTC	CASSVTGWDVSYEQYF
TRBD1	TRBV7-9	TRBJ2-7	TGTGCCAGCAGCCGCACAGGGGTTTCTCACGAGCAGTACTTC	CASSRTGVSHEQYF
.	TRBV21-1	TRBJ2-2	TGTGCCAGCAGCTCACGGACAGGGGGAGGTGGGGAGCTGTTTTTT	CASSSRTGGGGELFF
.	TRBV6-1	TRBJ2-1	TGTGCCAGCAGTGATTGGGGGGAAAATGAGCAGTTCTTC	CASSDWGENEQFF
.	TRBV9	TRBJ2-7	TGTGCCAGCAGCTCCAGACCCTCTCGGGGGGAGCAGTACTTC	CASSSRPSRGEQYF
TRBD2	TRBV7-9	TRBJ2-1	TGTGCCAGCAGCCCAACTAGCGGGAGGATCAATGAGCAGTTCTTC	CASSPTSGRINEQFF
TRBD1	TRBV30	TRBJ2-7	TGTGCCTGGAGGCCCGGACAGGACTACGAGCAGTACTTC	CAWRPGQDYEQYF